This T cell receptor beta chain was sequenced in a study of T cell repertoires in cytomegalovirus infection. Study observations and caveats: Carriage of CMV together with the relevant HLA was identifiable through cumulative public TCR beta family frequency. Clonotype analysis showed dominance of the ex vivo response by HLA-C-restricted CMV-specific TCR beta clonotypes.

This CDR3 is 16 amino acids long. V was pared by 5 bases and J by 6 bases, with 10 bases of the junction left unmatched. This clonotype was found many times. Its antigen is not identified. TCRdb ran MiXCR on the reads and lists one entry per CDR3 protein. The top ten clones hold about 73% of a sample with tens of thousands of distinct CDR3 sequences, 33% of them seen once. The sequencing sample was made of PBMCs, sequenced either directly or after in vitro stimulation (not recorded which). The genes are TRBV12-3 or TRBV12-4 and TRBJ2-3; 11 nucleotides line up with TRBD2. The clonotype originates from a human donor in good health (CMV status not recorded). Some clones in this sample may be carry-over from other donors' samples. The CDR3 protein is CASSPVSGGAVDTQYF. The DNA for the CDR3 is TGTGCCAGCAGTCCTGTTAGCGGGGGGGCCGTTGATACGCAGTATTTT.